This TCR beta chain comes out of a study of PD-1 blockade in classical Hodgkin lymphoma. Germline assignment: CDR1 KGHSH and CDR2 LQKENI. The trim removed 4 bases at V and 1 base at J, leaving 9 bases unmatched. The CDR3 consists of 16 residues. Relapses following autologous stem cell transplantation were seen in all patients, with brentuximab vedotin exposure varying. Note on this clone: Antigen specificity is unknown.

Study conclusions and caveats: TCR diversity in CD4+, not CD8+, cells rose significantly by C4D1. When set against healthy donors, newly diagnosed patients were reported to show lower baseline TCR diversity. The authors have not defined what causes the repertoire differences, possibly disease activity or prior therapy.

TCRdb keeps only in-frame clones here, not all; method: immunoSEQ multiplex PCR. The table has under 70,000 clones, over 55% seen once. J is TRBJ1-1 and V is TRBV18, with 7 bases that match TRBD1. The TCR comes from a human donor with classical Hodgkin lymphoma. The sequences come from peripheral blood mononuclear cells (PBMCs), collected before the second cycle of nivolumab. The CDR3 DNA reads TGTGCCAGCTCACGGGGGCCAGGGGGTGGGAACACTGAAGCTTTCTTT. Its protein product is CASSRGPGGGNTEAFF.